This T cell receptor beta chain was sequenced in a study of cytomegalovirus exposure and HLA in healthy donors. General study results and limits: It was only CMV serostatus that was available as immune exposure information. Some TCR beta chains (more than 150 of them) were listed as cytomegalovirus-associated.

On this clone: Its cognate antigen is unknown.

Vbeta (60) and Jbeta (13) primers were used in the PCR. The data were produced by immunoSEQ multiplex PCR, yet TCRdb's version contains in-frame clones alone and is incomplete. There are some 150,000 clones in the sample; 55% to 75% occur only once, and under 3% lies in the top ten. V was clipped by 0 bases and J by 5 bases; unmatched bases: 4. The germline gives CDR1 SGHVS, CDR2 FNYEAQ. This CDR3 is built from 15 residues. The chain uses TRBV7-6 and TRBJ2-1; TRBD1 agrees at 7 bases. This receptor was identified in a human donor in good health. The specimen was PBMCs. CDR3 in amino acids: CASSLAWGQHNEQFF. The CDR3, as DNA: TGTGCCAGCAGCTTAGCGTGGGGACAGCACAATGAGCAGTTCTTC.